One and the same sample provided the 29 T cell receptor beta chains below, sequenced in a study of T cell responses to AZD1222 COVID-19 vaccine. This table comes from immunoSEQ multiplex PCR, and its TCRdb copy is limited to in-frame clones, with some not included. Here the sample spans 150,000 to 200,000 clones, about 91% being singletons. The sequences come from peripheral blood, collected 28 days after the second AZD1222 dose. These receptors were collected from an adult who received the AZD1222 COVID-19 vaccine.

In this sample, this clone turned up once. The rearrangement joins TRBV19 to TRBJ2-1; TRBD2 aligns across 8 bases. This CDR3 is built from 16 residues. CDR1 LNHDA and CDR2 SQIVND come from the germline V gene (reference sequence). Trimming took 9 bases from V and 4 from J; bases not matched to a gene: 14. The CDR3 loop reads CASSPGGGRRYNEQFF. The CDR3 DNA follows: TGTGCCAGCAGCCCGGGGGGCGGGAGGCGATACAATGAGCAGTTCTTC.

The chain carries TRBV6-5 and TRBJ1-6; D possibly corresponds to TRBD1 (5 bases). The V end lost 2 bases, the J end lost 4 bases, and 9 bases lay between the germline ends. The CDR3 has 15 amino acids. Germline V gives CDR1 MNHEY, CDR2 SVGAGI. Written as DNA, the CDR3 is TGTGCCAGCAGTTACGTGGACAAATATAATTCACCCCTCCACTTT. Translating gives CASSYVDKYNSPLHF.

J is TRBJ1-2 and V is TRBV25-1, with 7 bases matching TRBD1. The V gene end was trimmed by 7 bases and the J gene end by 4 bases; junction bases not matched to a gene: 6. Germline CDR1 is MGHDK and CDR2 is SYGVNS. The CDR3 is 13 amino acids. The CDR3 sequence is CASTRTGAYGYTF. CDR3 nucleotide sequence: TGTGCCAGCACTCGGACAGGAGCCTATGGCTACACCTTC.

In DNA, the CDR3 is TGTGCCAGCAGCGTAGCTTCGGGGCAGAGCACAGATACGCAGTATTTT. It is translated as CASSVASGQSTDTQYF. The gene calls are TRBV9 and TRBJ2-3, with D perhaps TRBD1 or TRBD2 (5 bases each). The CDR3 contains 16 residues. Germline V gives CDR1 SGDLS, CDR2 YYNGEE. V lost 0 bases and J 0 bases, leaving 11 bases between the germline ends.

V and J are TRBV29-1 and TRBJ2-7; D gene ambiguous. V gave up 2 bases and J gave up 3 bases, with 8 bases separating them. Germline lookup yields CDR1 SQVTM and CDR2 ANQGSEA. The CDR3 covers 12 residues. The CDR3 sequence: CSVESSDYEQYF. CDR3 nucleotides: TGCAGCGTTGAATCGAGTGACTACGAGCAGTACTTC.

This clone appeared once. The rearrangement uses TRBV6-5 and TRBJ1-4; D unclear. CDR3 size: 16 residues. V lost 0 bases, J lost 0 bases, and 8 bases lay in between. Germline V gene lookup returns CDR1 MNHEY and CDR2 SVGAGI. The CDR3 loop reads CASSYSRSTTNEKLFF. The CDR3 DNA is TGTGCCAGCAGTTACTCGAGGTCAACAACTAATGAAAAACTGTTTTTT.

The V gene is TRBV2, the J gene TRBJ2-2; 7 bases map to TRBD2. The CDR3 is 15 amino acids. The J segment lost 5 bases and the V segment lost 4 bases, leaving 7 bases of the junction unmatched. CDR1 SNHLY and CDR2 FYNNEI come from the germline V gene. The CDR3 bases are TGTGCCAGCAGTGTCCGGGACTACATTACCGGGGAGCTGTTTTTT. The encoded protein is CASSVRDYITGELFF.

This clone was seen just once. The chain employs TRBV24-1 and TRBJ2-2; D unresolved. Germline values: CDR1 KGHDR, CDR2 SFDVKD. V lost 4 bases, J lost 4 bases, and 9 bases lay in between. CDR3 length: 14 amino acids. CDR3: CATSDRGPTGELFF. The CDR3 DNA reads as TGTGCCACCAGTGACCGTGGGCCCACCGGGGAGCTGTTTTTT.

V usage is TRBV7-2 and J usage is TRBJ1-1; TRBD1 matches 7 bases. CDR3 length equals 14 residues. Germline CDR1 reads SGHTA; CDR2 reads FQGNSA. Trimming at V came to 1 base and at J to 9 bases, leaving 8 bases not matched to a gene. CDR3 in amino acids: CASSLVGTVIQAFF. CDR3 nucleotide sequence: TGTGCCAGCAGCTTAGTAGGGACAGTTATCCAAGCTTTCTTT.

The chain combines TRBV2 with TRBJ1-1; TRBD1 matches 7 bases. The length of the CDR3 is 15 residues. The trim removed 2 bases at V and 0 bases at J, leaving 3 bases unmatched. Per germline, CDR1 SNHLY and CDR2 FYNNEI. The CDR3 sequence is CASSEWDSVNTEAFF. CDR3 in DNA: TGTGCCAGCAGTGAATGGGACAGCGTGAACACTGAAGCTTTCTTT.

As for this clone: This sample also contains other DNA sequences that code for the same CDR3. The chain uses TRBV28 and TRBJ1-3, with unresolved D. Trimming left V 2 bases short and J 5 bases short, with 4 bases between. Germline V CDR1 and CDR2: MDHEN, SYDVKM. The length of the CDR3 is 12 residues. The CDR3 here is CASSLQRNTIYF. CDR3 nucleotide sequence: TGTGCCAGCAGTTTACAGAGAAACACCATATATTTT. The full variable domain, its missing parts supplied by reference TRBV28 and TRBJ1-3, is DVKVTQSSRYLVKRTGEKVFLECVQDMDHENMFWYRQDPGLGLRLIYFSYDVKMKEKGDIPEGYSVSREKKERFSLILESASTNQTSMYLCASSLQRNTIYFGEGSWLTVV.

The chain joins TRBV4-2 to TRBJ1-1, with D hard to call. The CDR3 contains 14 residues. In germline, CDR1 is LGHNA, CDR2 YNFKEQ. V was shortened by 0 bases and J by 6 bases, with 11 bases between the two germline ends. The chain's CDR3 is CASSQDRVTAEAFF. CDR3 bases: TGTGCCAGCAGCCAAGATCGCGTGACCGCTGAAGCTTTCTTT.

The chain is built from TRBV14 and TRBJ1-1, with TRBD1 as a possible D gene (5 bases). Germline CDR1 is SGHDN and CDR2 is FVKESK. CDR3 length equals 13 residues. V lost 2 bases and J 4 bases, leaving 8 bases between the germline ends. This CDR3 reads CASSQRQITEAFF. In nucleotides, the CDR3 is TGTGCCAGCAGCCAACGACAGATCACTGAAGCTTTCTTT.

For this clone: Distinct nucleotide sequences in the sample also encode this CDR3. V usage is TRBV30 and J usage is TRBJ2-7; D is uncertain. The CDR3 spans 11 residues. V was clipped by 3 bases and J by 2 bases, with 5 bases between them. Germline V CDR1 and CDR2: GTSNPN, SVGIG (reference sequence). The CDR3 nucleotides read TGTGCCTGGAGAACTACCTACGAGCAGTACTTC. This codes for CAWRTTYEQYF.

The chain uses TRBV7-9 and TRBJ2-1; 12 positions match TRBD2. This CDR3 is built from 14 residues. V gave up 5 bases and J gave up 7 bases; unmatched junction bases: 3. Germline V CDR1 and CDR2: SEHNR, FQNEAQ (reference sequence). The DNA for the CDR3 is TGTGCCAGCAGCCTAGGACTAGCGGGGAATGAGCAGTTCTTC. Residues: CASSLGLAGNEQFF.

The rearrangement uses TRBV30 and TRBJ1-4, with D hard to call. This CDR3 contains 15 residues. Trimming stripped 0 bases from V and 4 bases from J, with 12 bases between. Germline V gene lookup returns CDR1 GTSNPN and CDR2 SVGIG (reference sequence). The CDR3 bases are TGTGCCTGGAGTGTGGGAGGTCAGCTTAATGAAAAACTGTTTTTT. Residues: CAWSVGGQLNEKLFF.

This chain uses TRBV3-1 (or the pseudogene TRBV3-2) with TRBJ2-5, with 8 bases that match TRBD2. Germline CDR1 is LGHDT and CDR2 is YNNKEL (reference sequence). V lost 7 bases and J lost 2; bases outside the gene matches: 12. This CDR3 is built from 16 residues. The CDR3 coding sequence is TGTGCCAGCACCTCTCAAGGCGGGGGGCGGCAAGAGACCCAGTACTTC. Translation: CASTSQGGGRQETQYF.

To note about this clone: Mismatch with germline at one junction end may stem from a read error. The rearrangement joins TRBV4-3 to TRBJ2-7; no clear D gene. The CDR3 loop spans 14 amino acids. Germline V gene sequence: CDR1 LGHNA, CDR2 YSLEER. The CDR3 region has the DNA TGCGCCAGCAGCCAAGGGGTGGCGACGGTTACTCAGGACTTC. This encodes CASSQGVATVTQDF.

The chain links TRBV4-1 to TRBJ2-7; 7 positions match TRBD2. The trim removed 4 bases at V and 5 bases at J, leaving 8 bases unmatched. CDR3 length: 14 amino acids. Germline V gene data show CDR1 as MGHRA and CDR2 as YSYEKL. The CDR3 nucleotides read TGCGCCAGCAGCCCCACCGGGGGGTGGAACGAGCAGTACTTC. This codes for CASSPTGGWNEQYF.

V usage is TRBV2 and J usage is TRBJ2-2, with D perhaps being TRBD1 or TRBD2 (5 bases each). Trimming took off 8 bases at V and 4 bases at J, with 8 bases between the two ends. CDR3 length equals 12 residues. CDR1 and CDR2 from the germline V gene are SNHLY and FYNNEI. DNA for the CDR3: TGTGCCAGCGGGGCGGGCACCGGGGAGCTGTTTTTT. Residues: CASGAGTGELFF.

The chain employs TRBV6-5 and TRBJ2-1, with 10 bases fitting TRBD1. The V and J ends lost 6 bases and 4 bases, in that order; junction bases with no gene match: 6. CDR3 length: 15 amino acids. Germline V gene sequence: CDR1 MNHEY, CDR2 SVGAGI. CDR3 residues: CASRGGQGGYNEQFF. CDR3 in DNA: TGTGCCAGCAGAGGAGGACAGGGGGGTTACAATGAGCAGTTCTTC.

J is TRBJ2-7 and V is TRBV19; weak D call: TRBD2 (5 bases). The V and J ends lost 3 bases and 3 bases respectively, with 6 bases between them. This CDR3 contains 12 residues. Germline V gene sequence: CDR1 LNHDA, CDR2 SQIVND (reference sequence). The CDR3 spells CASSIRGYEQYF. CDR3 DNA: TGTGCCAGTAGTATCCGGGGCTACGAGCAGTACTTC.

Details on this clone: The same CDR3 arises from other DNA sequences in this sample as well. J is TRBJ2-7 and V is TRBV4-1, with 15 bases matching TRBD2. CDR1 and CDR2 from the germline V gene are MGHRA and YSYEKL. The V gene end was trimmed by 1 base and the J gene end by 4 bases; junction bases not matched to a gene: 2. The CDR3 is 16 residues long. The CDR3 here is CASSQGTSGGGYEQYF. For the CDR3, the DNA is TGCGCCAGCAGCCAAGGGACTAGCGGGGGGGGTTACGAGCAGTACTTC.

The chain combines TRBV28 with TRBJ1-5, with a tentative D call TRBD1 (5 bases). V was shortened by 7 bases and J by 0 bases, with 10 bases between the two germline ends. Germline V CDR1 and CDR2: MDHEN, SYDVKM. There are 14 residues in the CDR3. Here the CDR3 DNA reads TGTGCCAGCAAAGGGGTTTATAGCAATCAGCCCCAGCATTTT. Its protein is CASKGVYSNQPQHF.

This clone was found once. The chain joins TRBV19 to TRBJ1-2; 7 nucleotides match TRBD1. This CDR3 contains 15 residues. Germline-derived CDR1 and CDR2 are LNHDA and SQIVND (reference sequence). J lost 2 bases, V lost 5 bases, and 8 bases had no gene match. The CDR3 loop is CASSSRDRRNYGYTF. CDR3 DNA sequence: TGTGCCAGTAGTTCTAGGGACAGAAGGAACTATGGCTACACCTTC.

The V and J genes are TRBV10-3 and TRBJ1-1; D unclear. The CDR3 runs 14 residues. In germline, CDR1 is ENHRY, CDR2 SYGVKD. Deletions cut 0 bases from V and 1 base from J, with 6 bases between. As DNA, the CDR3 is TGTGCCATCAGTGAGTCGAGTGGGAACACTGAAGCTTTCTTT. The encoded protein is CAISESSGNTEAFF.

This rearrangement joins TRBV2 to TRBJ1-5, with D possibly being TRBD1 (6 bases). V lost 7 bases and J 9 bases, leaving 16 bases between the germline ends. Germline values: CDR1 SNHLY, CDR2 FYNNEI. This CDR3 comprises 13 residues. The CDR3, as DNA: TGTGCCAGCAAAGGGGACACCGGTGGGCCCCAGCATTTT. Residues: CASKGDTGGPQHF.

The rearrangement joins TRBV5-1 to TRBJ2-5, with unresolved D. This CDR3 spans 14 amino acids. Germline loops: CDR1 SGHRS, CDR2 YFSETQ. The V end was cut by 0 bases, the J end by 5 bases, with 11 bases between. Written as DNA, the CDR3 is TGCGCCAGCAGCTTGGTTCCTAGTCTGGAGACCCAGTACTTC. Its translation: CASSLVPSLETQYF.

The chain is built from TRBV10-3 and TRBJ2-1; a possible D gene is TRBD1 (5 bases). Germline V CDR1 and CDR2: ENHRY, SYGVKD. Deletions cut 8 bases from V and 5 bases from J, with 10 bases between. The CDR3 runs to 12 residues. The CDR3, as DNA: TGTGCCATCCAGGACATCAACAATGAGCAGTTCTTC. It translates to CAIQDINNEQFF.